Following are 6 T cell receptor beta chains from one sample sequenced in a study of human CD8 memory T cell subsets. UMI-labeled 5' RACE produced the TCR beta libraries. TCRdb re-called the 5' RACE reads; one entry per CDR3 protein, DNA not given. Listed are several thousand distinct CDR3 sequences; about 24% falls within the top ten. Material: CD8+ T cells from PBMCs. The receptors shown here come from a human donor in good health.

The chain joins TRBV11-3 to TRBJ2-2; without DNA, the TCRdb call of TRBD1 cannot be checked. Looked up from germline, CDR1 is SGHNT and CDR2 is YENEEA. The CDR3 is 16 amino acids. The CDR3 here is CASSLDQGANTGELFF.

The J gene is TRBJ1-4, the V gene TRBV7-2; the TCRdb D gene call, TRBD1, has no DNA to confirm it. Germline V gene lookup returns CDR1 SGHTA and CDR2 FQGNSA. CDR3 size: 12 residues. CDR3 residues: CASSGTQEKLFF.

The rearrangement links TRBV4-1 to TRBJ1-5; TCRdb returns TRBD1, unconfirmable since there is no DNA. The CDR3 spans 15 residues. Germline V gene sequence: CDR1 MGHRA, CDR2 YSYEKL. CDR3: CASSQDGQGVQPQHF.

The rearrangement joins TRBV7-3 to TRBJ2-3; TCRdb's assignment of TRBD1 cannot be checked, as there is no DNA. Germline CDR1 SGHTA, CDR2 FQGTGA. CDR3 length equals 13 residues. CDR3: CASSLTLGAEQYF.

CDR3 in amino acids: CASSATSPADTQYF. The chain carries TRBV12-3 or TRBV12-4 and TRBJ2-3; the D call from TCRdb, TRBD2, cannot be confirmed without DNA. The CDR3 has 14 residues.

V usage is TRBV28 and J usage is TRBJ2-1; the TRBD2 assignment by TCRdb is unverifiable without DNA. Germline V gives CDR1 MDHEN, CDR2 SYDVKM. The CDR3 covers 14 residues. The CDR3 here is CASSLRRGANEQFF.